This T cell receptor beta chain comes out of a study of beta chain features in type 1 diabetes. Whole-study findings and limits: VDJ junctions in type 1 diabetes patients carried more deletions and fewer insertions. Significant though moderate, a shortening of TCRB CDR3s appeared in all four CD4+ subsets of Type 1 diabetes patients. Over-representation of high TCR-expressing cells was a possible consequence of cDNA sequencing.

The CDR3 sequence is 14 residues long. Unmatched junction bases numbered 6, after V lost 5 bases and J lost 4 bases. The germline V gene has CDR1 SGHTA and CDR2 FQGTGA. This clone turned up a few times. Its antigen is not identified. cDNA synthesis used the whole RNA isolate, giving expressed TCRB sequences. Each sample of naive, central memory or regulatory T cells had, on average, roughly 3.6 million reads. Using immunoSEQ multiplex PCR, the repertoire was profiled, and TCRdb retains in-frame clones only, with some absent. Here the sample spans a few hundred thousand clones, 20% being singletons. Donors contributed one heparinised blood draw apiece, averaging about 120 mL.

The sample comprised naive CD4+ T cells from blood. This clonotype was obtained from a woman aged 35 to 49 with type 1 diabetes. This chain connects TRBV7-3 to TRBJ1-1; 8 nucleotides line up with TRBD1. CDR3 loop: CASSPTGGTTEAFF. CDR3 nucleotide sequence: TGTGCCAGCAGCCCCACAGGGGGGACCACTGAAGCTTTCTTT. Full variable domain (missing parts from reference TRBV7-3 and TRBJ1-1): GAGVSQTPSNKVTEKGKYVELRCDPISGHTALYWYRQSLGQGPEFLIYFQGTGAADDSGLPNDRFFAVRPEGSVSTLKIQRTERGDSAVYLCASSPTGGTTEAFFGQGTRLTVV.